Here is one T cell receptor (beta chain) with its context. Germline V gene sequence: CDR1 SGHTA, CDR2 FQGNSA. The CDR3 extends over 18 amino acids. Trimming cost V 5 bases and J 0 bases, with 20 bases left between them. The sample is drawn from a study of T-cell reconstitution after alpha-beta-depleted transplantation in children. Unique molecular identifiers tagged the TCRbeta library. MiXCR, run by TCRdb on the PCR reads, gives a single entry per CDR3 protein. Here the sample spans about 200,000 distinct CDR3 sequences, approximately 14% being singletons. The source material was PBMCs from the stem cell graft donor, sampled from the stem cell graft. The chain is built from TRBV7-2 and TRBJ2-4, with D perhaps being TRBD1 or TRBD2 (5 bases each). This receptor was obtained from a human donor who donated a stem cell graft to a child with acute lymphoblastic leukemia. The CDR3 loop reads CASSPRSGANQAKNIQYF. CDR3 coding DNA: TGTGCCAGCAGCCCCAGATCCGGGGCTAACCAAGCCAAAAACATTCAGTACTTC.